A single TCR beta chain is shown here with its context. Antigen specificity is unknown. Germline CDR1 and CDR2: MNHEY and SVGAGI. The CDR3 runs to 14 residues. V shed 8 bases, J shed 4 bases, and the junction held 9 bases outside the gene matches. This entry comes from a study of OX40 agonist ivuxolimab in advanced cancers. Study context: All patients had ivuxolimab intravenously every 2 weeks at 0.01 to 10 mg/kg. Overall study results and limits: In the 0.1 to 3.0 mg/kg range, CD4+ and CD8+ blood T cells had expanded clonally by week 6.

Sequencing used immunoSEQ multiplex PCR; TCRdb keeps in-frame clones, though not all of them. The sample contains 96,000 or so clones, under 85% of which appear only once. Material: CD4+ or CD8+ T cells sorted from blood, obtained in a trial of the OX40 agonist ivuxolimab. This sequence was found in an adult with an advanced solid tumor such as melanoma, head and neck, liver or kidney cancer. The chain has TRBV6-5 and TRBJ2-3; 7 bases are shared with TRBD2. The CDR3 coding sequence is TGTGCCAGCGGACTGGGCGGGAGTGCAGATACGCAGTATTTT. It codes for CASGLGGSADTQYF.